This TCR beta chain was sequenced during a study of sequential checkpoint blockade in melanoma. Treatment meaning: randomized to nivolumab then ipilimumab (arm A) or the reverse (arm B). None of the patients previously received DNA-damaging chemotherapy. Assay: immunoSEQ multiplex PCR; the TCRdb copy retains only in-frame clones and omits some. This sample has more than 8,500 clones; roughly 23% occur once, and the top ten carry around 11%. The germline CDR1 and CDR2 sequences are LNHNV and YYDKDF (reference sequence). Trimming took 1 base from V and 5 from J, leaving 11 bases between them. This CDR3 contains 14 residues.

The V gene is TRBV15, the J gene TRBJ1-1, with a weak D call TRBD1 (6 bases). Sequencing was performed on tumor tissue (inferred from file names), taken from a patient given nivolumab and ipilimumab in sequence. The clonotype comes from a human donor with melanoma. The CDR3 coding sequence is TGTGCCACCAGCAGAGGGGGGGCAGAGACTGAAGCTTTCTTT. It translates to CATSRGGAETEAFF.